The 8 T cell receptor beta chains presented below share a single source sample, sequenced in a study of CD8+ T cells in alopecia areata. Following extraction, RNA underwent reverse transcription to cDNA, which served as the sequencing template. The data were produced by immunoSEQ multiplex PCR, yet TCRdb's version contains in-frame clones alone and is incomplete. The sample has some 150,000 clones; about 60% are singletons. The sequences come from CD4+ T cells sorted from blood, collected at week 0. Receptors originate from a human donor with alopecia areata.

This chain uses TRBV7-9 with TRBJ2-7; 7 nucleotides align to TRBD2. The V segment lost 1 base and the J segment 4 bases; nucleotides outside the gene matches: 1. Germline values: CDR1 SEHNR, CDR2 FQNEAQ (reference sequence). CDR3 length: 13 amino acids. Here the CDR3 DNA reads TGTGCCAGCAGCTTAGGGGAGGGTTACGAGCAGTACTTC. It is translated as CASSLGEGYEQYF.

In its sample, this clone was seen a few times. The J gene is TRBJ1-2, the V gene TRBV7-9, with a tentative D call TRBD1 (6 bases). Germline V gene sequence: CDR1 SEHNR, CDR2 FQNEAQ (reference sequence). The CDR3 is made up of 14 amino acids. Trimming took off 5 bases at V and 0 bases at J, with 10 bases between the two ends. For the CDR3, the DNA is TGTGCCAGCAGCCGGGACAACGCTAACTATGGCTACACCTTC. Translation gives CASSRDNANYGYTF.

This rearrangement joins TRBV23-1 to TRBJ2-1; the D gene is possibly TRBD2 (7 bases). TRBV23-1 carries the ORF label, with uncertain function. This CDR3 comprises 17 residues. The ends were cut back, 3 bases at V and 0 bases at J, with 15 bases in the middle. For the CDR3, the DNA is TGCGCCAGCAGTCATCGGGGGGCCCTGAGCTCCTACAATGAGCAGTTCTTC. Protein sequence: CASSHRGALSSYNEQFF.

This clone was seen only once. The V call is TRBV4-2, the J call TRBJ2-5; TRBD2 agrees at 11 bases. The J call could be wrong; TRBJ2-7 is a better fit for the DNA end. This CDR3 has 15 amino acids. Germline V gene lookup returns CDR1 LGHNA and CDR2 YNFKEQ. The DNA of the CDR3 is TGTGCCAGCAGCCAAGATACTAGCGGGGGCTACGAGCAGTACTTC. Amino acids: CASSQDTSGGYEQYF.

This clone was detected only a few times. The chain is built from TRBV29-1 and TRBJ2-3; D call uncertain. CDR1 and CDR2 (germline): SQVTM, ANQGSEA. The CDR3 spans 13 residues. Trimming removed 7 bases at V and 5 bases at J, with 16 bases between. For the CDR3, the DNA is TGCAGCGCCTTGACCTTAACGAAAGATACGCAGTATTTT. As protein: CSALTLTKDTQYF.

This clone was observed a few times. The chain couples TRBV30 to TRBJ2-5; 13 bases agree with TRBD2. This CDR3 spans 16 amino acids. Germline lookup yields CDR1 GTSNPN and CDR2 SVGIG (reference sequence). V shed 3 bases and J 1 base; nucleotides not matched to a gene: 5. The DNA of the CDR3 is TGTGCCTGGAGCCTCGGACTAGCGGGGGTCCAAGAGACCCAGTACTTC. Translating it yields CAWSLGLAGVQETQYF.

V gene TRBV29-1 combines with J gene TRBJ2-5; 7 bases map to TRBD2. The CDR3 consists of 11 residues. Germline CDR1 SQVTM, CDR2 ANQGSEA. V lost 7 bases and J lost 2; bases outside the gene matches: 1. The CDR3 sequence: CSGGGQETQYF. The DNA for the CDR3 is TGCAGCGGGGGGGGACAAGAGACCCAGTACTTC.

J is TRBJ1-4 and V is TRBV7-6; D may be TRBD1 (6 bases). The CDR3 sequence is 15 residues long. Germline lookup yields CDR1 SGHVS and CDR2 FNYEAQ. Trimming shortened V by 5 bases and J by 3 bases, and 13 bases separated the two germline ends. The chain's CDR3 is CASSPTGIANEKLFF. The CDR3, as DNA: TGTGCCAGCAGCCCCACAGGGATTGCTAATGAAAAACTGTTTTTT.